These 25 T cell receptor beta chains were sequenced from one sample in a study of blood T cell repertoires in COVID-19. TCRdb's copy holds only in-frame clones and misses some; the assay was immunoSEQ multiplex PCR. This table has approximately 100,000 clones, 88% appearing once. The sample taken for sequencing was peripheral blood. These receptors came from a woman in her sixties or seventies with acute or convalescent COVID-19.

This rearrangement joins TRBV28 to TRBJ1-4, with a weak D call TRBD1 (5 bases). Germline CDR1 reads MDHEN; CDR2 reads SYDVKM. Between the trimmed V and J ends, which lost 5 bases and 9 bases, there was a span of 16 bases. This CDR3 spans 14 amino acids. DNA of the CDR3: TGTGCCAGCAGTCCCGCCGGAGGGGACCAAAAACTGTTTTTT. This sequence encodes CASSPAGGDQKLFF.

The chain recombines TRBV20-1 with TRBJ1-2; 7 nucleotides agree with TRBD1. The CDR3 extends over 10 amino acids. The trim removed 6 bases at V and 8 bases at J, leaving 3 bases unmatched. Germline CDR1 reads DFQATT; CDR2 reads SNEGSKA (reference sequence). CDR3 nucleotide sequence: TGCAGTGCGGGGGGACAGGGCTACACCTTC. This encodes CSAGGQGYTF.

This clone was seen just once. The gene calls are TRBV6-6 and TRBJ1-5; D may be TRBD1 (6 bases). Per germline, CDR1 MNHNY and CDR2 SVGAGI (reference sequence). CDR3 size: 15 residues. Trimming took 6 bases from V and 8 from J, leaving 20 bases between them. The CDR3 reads CASSTTGFQQEPQHF. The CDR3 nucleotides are TGTGCCAGCAGCACCACAGGGTTCCAGCAAGAGCCCCAGCATTTT.

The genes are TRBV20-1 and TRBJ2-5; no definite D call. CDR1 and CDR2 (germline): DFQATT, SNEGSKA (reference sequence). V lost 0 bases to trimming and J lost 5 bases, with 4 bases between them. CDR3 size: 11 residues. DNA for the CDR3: TGCAGTGCTAGAGATGAGGAGACCCAGTACTTC. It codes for CSARDEETQYF.

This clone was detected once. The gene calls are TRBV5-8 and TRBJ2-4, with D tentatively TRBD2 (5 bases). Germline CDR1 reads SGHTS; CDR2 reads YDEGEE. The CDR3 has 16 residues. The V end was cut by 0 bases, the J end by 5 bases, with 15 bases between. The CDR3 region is CASSLELRAFQNIQYF. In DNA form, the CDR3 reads TGTGCCAGCAGCTTGGAATTGAGGGCATTCCAAAACATTCAGTACTTC. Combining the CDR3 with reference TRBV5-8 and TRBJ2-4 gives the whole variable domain EAGVTQSPTHLIKTRGQQATLRCSPISGHTSVYWYQQALGLGLQFLLWYDEGEERNRGNFPPRFSGRQFPNYSSELNVNALELEDSALYLCASSLELRAFQNIQYFGAGTRLSVL.

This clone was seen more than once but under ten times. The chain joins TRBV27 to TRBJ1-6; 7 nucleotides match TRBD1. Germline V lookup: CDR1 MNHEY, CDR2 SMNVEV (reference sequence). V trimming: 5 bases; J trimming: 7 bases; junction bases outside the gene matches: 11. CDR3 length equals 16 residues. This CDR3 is CASSHHGTAENSPLHF. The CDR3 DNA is TGTGCCAGCAGTCACCACGGGACAGCCGAGAATTCACCCCTCCACTTT.

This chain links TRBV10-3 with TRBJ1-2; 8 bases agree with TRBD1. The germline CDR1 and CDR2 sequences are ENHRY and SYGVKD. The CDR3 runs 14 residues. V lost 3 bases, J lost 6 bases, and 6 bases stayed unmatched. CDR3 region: CAISDRLQGDGYTF. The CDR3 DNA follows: TGTGCCATCAGTGACAGGTTACAGGGGGATGGCTACACCTTC.

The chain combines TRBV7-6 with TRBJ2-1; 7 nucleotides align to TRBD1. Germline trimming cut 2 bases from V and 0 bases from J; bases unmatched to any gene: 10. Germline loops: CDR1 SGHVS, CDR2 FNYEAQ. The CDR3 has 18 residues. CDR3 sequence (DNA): TGTGCCAGCAGCTTAACGCCCTTACAGGGGAGCTCCTACAATGAGCAGTTCTTC. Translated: CASSLTPLQGSSYNEQFF.

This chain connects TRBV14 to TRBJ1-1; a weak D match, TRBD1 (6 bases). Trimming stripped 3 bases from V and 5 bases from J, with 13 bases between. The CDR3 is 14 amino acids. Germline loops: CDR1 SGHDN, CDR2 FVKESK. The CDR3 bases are TGTGCCAGCAGCCAGGTACAGGGTCGGACTGAAGCTTTCTTT. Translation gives CASSQVQGRTEAFF.

CDR3 coding DNA: TGTGCCAGCAGCTTTCGTCAGGGCACTGAAGCTTTCTTT. Encoded protein: CASSFRQGTEAFF. This rearrangement joins TRBV9 to TRBJ1-1, with D possibly matching TRBD1 (5 bases). CDR3 length: 13 residues. Germline values: CDR1 SGDLS, CDR2 YYNGEE. Trimming left V 4 bases short and J 4 bases short, with 11 bases between. The entire variable domain, with the rest obtained from reference TRBV9 and TRBJ1-1, is as follows: DSGVTQTPKHLITATGQRVTLRCSPRSGDLSVYWYQQSLDQGLQFLIQYYNGEERAKGNILERFSAQQFPDLHSELNLSSLELGDSALYFCASSFRQGTEAFFGQGTRLTVV.

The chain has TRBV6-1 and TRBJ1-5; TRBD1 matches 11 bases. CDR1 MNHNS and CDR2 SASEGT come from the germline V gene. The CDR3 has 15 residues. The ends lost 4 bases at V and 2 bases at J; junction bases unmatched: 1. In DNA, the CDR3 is TGTGCCAGCAGTGGGGGACAGGGGGGCAATCAGCCCCAGCATTTT. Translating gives CASSGGQGGNQPQHF.

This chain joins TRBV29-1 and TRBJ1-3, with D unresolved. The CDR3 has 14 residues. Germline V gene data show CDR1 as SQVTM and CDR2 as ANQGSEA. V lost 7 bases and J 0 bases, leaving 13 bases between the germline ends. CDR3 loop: CSATRPGSGNTIYF. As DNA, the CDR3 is TGCAGCGCTACCCGCCCCGGCTCTGGAAACACCATATATTTT.

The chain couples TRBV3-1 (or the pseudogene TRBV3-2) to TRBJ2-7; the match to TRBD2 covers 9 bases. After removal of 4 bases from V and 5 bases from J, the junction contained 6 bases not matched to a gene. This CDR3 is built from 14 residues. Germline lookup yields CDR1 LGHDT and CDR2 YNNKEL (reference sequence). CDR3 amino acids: CASSLAGGVDEQYF. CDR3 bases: TGTGCCAGCAGCCTTGCGGGAGGGGTAGACGAGCAGTACTTC.

As DNA, the CDR3 is TGTGCCAGCAGTAAGCAGGGGGCCCAAAACAATGAGCAGTTCTTC. It is translated as CASSKQGAQNNEQFF. The chain couples TRBV6-5 to TRBJ2-1; 8 bases fit TRBD1. V gave up 5 bases and J gave up 5 bases; unmatched junction bases: 8. CDR1 and CDR2 from the germline V gene are MNHEY and SVGAGI. This CDR3 region has 15 residues.

The CDR3 DNA reads as TGTGCCAGCAGTGTCAGGGGGGATGAGCAGTTCTTC. The encoded protein is CASSVRGDEQFF. The V call is TRBV27, the J call TRBJ2-1, with a tentative D call TRBD1 (7 bases). Per germline, CDR1 MNHEY and CDR2 SMNVEV (reference sequence). V lost 5 bases and J lost 8, with 10 bases in between. The CDR3 extends over 12 amino acids.

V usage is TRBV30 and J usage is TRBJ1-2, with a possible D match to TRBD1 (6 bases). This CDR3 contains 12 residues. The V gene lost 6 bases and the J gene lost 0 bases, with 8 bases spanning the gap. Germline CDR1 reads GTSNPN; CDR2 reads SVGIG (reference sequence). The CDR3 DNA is TGTGCCTGCCAGGGGACTAACTATGGCTACACCTTC. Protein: CACQGTNYGYTF.

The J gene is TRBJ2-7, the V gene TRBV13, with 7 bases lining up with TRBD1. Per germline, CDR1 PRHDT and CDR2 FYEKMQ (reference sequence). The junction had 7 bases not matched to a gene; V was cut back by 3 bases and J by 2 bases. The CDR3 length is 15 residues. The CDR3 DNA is TGTGCCAGCAGCTTTACCCGGACAGGAACCTACGAGCAGTACTTC. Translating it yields CASSFTRTGTYEQYF. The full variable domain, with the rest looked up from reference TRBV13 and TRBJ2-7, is AAGVIQSPRHLIKEKRETATLKCYPIPRHDTVYWYQQGPGQDPQFLISFYEKMQSDKGSIPDRFSAQQFSDYHSELNMSSLELGDSALYFCASSFTRTGTYEQYFGPGTRLTVT.

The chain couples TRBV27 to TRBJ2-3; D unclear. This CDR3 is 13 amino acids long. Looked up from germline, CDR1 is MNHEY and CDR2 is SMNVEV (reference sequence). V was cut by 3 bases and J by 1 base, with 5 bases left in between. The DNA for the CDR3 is TGTGCCAGCAGTTTCCAGGGCACAGATACGCAGTATTTT. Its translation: CASSFQGTDTQYF.

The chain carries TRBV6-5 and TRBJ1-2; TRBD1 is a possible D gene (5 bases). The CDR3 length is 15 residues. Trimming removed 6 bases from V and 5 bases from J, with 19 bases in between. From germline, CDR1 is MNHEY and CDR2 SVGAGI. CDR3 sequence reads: CASSGQGPSRYGYTF. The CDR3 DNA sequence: TGTGCCAGCAGCGGCCAGGGCCCCTCTCGGTATGGCTACACCTTC.

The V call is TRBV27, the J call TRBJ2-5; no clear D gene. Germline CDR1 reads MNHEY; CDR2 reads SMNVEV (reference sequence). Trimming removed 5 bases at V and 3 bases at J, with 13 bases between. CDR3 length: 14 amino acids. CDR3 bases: TGTGCCAGCAGTCGCACTACCCGTAAAGAGACCCAGTACTTC. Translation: CASSRTTRKETQYF.

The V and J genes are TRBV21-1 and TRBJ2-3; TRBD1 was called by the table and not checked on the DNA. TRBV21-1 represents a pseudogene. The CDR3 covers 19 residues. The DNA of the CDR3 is TGTGCCAGCAGCACACCCTTGCGGGGACAGGGGTTTTGGGGAGATACGCAGTATTTT. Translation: CASSTPLRGQGFWGDTQYF.

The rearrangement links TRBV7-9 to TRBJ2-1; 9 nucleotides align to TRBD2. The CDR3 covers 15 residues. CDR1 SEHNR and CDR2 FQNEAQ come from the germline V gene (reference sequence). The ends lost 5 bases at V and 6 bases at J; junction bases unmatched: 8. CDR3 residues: CASSVSGSFTNEQFF. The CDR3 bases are TGTGCCAGCAGCGTTAGCGGGAGTTTCACCAATGAGCAGTTCTTC.

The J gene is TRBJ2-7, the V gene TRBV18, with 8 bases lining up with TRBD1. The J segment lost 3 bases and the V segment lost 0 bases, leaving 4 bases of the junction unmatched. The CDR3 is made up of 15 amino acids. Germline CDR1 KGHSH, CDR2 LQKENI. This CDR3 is CASSPPGQGRYEQYF. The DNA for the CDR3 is TGTGCCAGCTCACCACCCGGACAGGGTCGCTACGAGCAGTACTTC. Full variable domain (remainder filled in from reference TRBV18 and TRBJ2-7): NAGVMQNPRHLVRRRGQEARLRCSPMKGHSHVYWYRQLPEEGLKFMVYLQKENIIDESGMPKERFSAEFPKEGPSILRIQQVVRGDSAAYFCASSPPGQGRYEQYFGPGTRLTVT.

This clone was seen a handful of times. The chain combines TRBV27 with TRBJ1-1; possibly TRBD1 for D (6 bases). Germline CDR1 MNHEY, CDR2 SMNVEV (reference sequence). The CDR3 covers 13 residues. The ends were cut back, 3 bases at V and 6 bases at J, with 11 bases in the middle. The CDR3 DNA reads TGTGCCAGCAGTTTTGGGACAAGGGCTGAAGCTTTCTTT. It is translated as CASSFGTRAEAFF.

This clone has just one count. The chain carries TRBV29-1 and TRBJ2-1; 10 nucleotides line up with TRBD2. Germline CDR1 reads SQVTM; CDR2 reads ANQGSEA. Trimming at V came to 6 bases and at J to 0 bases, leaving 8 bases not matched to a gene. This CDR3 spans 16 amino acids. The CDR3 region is CSVPTSGDSSYNEQFF. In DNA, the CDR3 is TGCAGCGTGCCTACTAGCGGGGACAGCTCCTACAATGAGCAGTTCTTC.